The rows below give T cell receptor beta chains drawn from one sample of a study of T cells after yellow fever vaccination. In TCRdb, the 5' RACE reads were re-called with MiXCR into one record per CDR3 protein. The sample carries some 290,000 distinct CDR3 sequences, about 10% recorded once. The material was CD4+ T cells sorted from PBMCs, obtained 45 days after the yellow fever booster vaccination. Receptor source: a man aged 18 to 35 who received the YFV17D yellow fever vaccine. Both conserved end residues are part of each CDR3. The order of the fields is J gene, clone size, V gene, D gene, CDR3 protein, CDR3 DNA. The D gene is left open where the match is weak. The size field is filled for only some rows; it gives once, few, many or a size class.

j_call: TRBJ1-1; clone_size: few; v_call: TRBV3-1; d_call: -; cdr3_aa: CASSRSTGMNTEAFF; cdr3_nt: TGTGCCAGCAGCCGATCGACGGGTATGAACACTGAAGCTTTCTTT
j_call: TRBJ2-3; clone_size: once; v_call: TRBV28; d_call: TRBD2; cdr3_aa: CALAGVGTDTQYF; cdr3_nt: TGTGCCCTAGCGGGGGTCGGCACAGATACGCAGTATTTT
j_call: TRBJ2-7; clone_size: -; v_call: TRBV4-1; d_call: TRBD2; cdr3_aa: CASSWRLGTGGPYEQYF; cdr3_nt: TGCGCCAGCAGCTGGAGGTTGGGAACGGGGGGGCCCTACGAGCAGTACTTC
j_call: TRBJ2-5; clone_size: few; v_call: TRBV7-2; d_call: -; cdr3_aa: CASSLVMVRGTQYF; cdr3_nt: TGTGCCAGCAGCTTAGTTATGGTGCGTGGGACCCAGTACTTC
j_call: TRBJ2-7; clone_size: many; v_call: TRBV6-6; d_call: -; cdr3_aa: CASTGQLLYEQYF; cdr3_nt: TGTGCCAGCACCGGACAGCTCCTCTACGAGCAGTACTTC
j_call: TRBJ1-2; clone_size: -; v_call: TRBV6-5; d_call: -; cdr3_aa: CASSPRTAGRGYGYTF; cdr3_nt: TGTGCCAGCAGTCCACGGACGGCCGGCCGGGGCTATGGCTACACCTTC
j_call: TRBJ2-2; clone_size: medium-sized; v_call: TRBV5-1; d_call: -; cdr3_aa: CASSSNGANANTGELFF; cdr3_nt: TGCGCCAGCAGCTCGAACGGGGCTAACGCGAACACCGGGGAGCTGTTTTTT
j_call: TRBJ2-2; clone_size: few; v_call: TRBV6-2/TRBV6-3; d_call: -; cdr3_aa: CASSYGTGANTGELFF; cdr3_nt: TGTGCCAGCAGTTATGGGACGGGGGCGAACACCGGGGAGCTGTTTTTT
j_call: TRBJ2-1; clone_size: -; v_call: TRBV10-3; d_call: -; cdr3_aa: CAIGGLTYNEQFF; cdr3_nt: TGTGCCATCGGGGGACTTACCTACAATGAGCAGTTCTTC
j_call: TRBJ1-5; clone_size: once; v_call: TRBV20-1; d_call: TRBD1; cdr3_aa: CSAGDRGYQPQHF; cdr3_nt: TGCAGTGCAGGGGACAGGGGTTATCAGCCCCAGCATTTT
j_call: TRBJ1-2; clone_size: many; v_call: TRBV15; d_call: -; cdr3_aa: CATSRDHRRYTF; cdr3_nt: TGTGCCACCAGCAGAGATCATCGGCGCTACACCTTC
j_call: TRBJ1-5; clone_size: few; v_call: TRBV4-1; d_call: -; cdr3_aa: CASSLGLGFNQPQHF; cdr3_nt: TGCGCCAGCAGCCTTGGATTGGGTTTCAATCAGCCCCAGCATTTT
j_call: TRBJ1-2; clone_size: few; v_call: TRBV29-1; d_call: -; cdr3_aa: CSTAIQNYGYTF; cdr3_nt: TGCAGCACTGCAATCCAGAACTATGGCTACACCTTC